Detailed here is one T cell receptor beta chain. It has no known antigen specificity. Base-call qualities are not available, and no considerably larger clone is one nucleotide away. Collaborating institutions collected whole blood in K2EDTA tubes following their own protocols. For TCRbeta analysis, collaborators shipped samples as frozen whole blood, isolated PBMCs, or DNA extracted from either of those sample types. The immunoSEQ Assay, a bias-controlled multiplex PCR, was used to amplify TCRbeta CDR3 regions from genomic DNA. Concerning the study's data processing: The number of nucleated cells in each sample was estimated by amplification of reference gene primers within the assay. Sequence reads were collapsed and filtered to measure the absolute abundance of every unique TCRbeta CDR3 rearrangement. Productive Simpson clonality was computed per sample as the square root of Simpson's diversity index over productive rearrangements. Entries here come from immuneACCESS through TCRdb and include only in-frame sequences with V and J called. Some clones fail to appear in such tables; in the studies checked, an unresolved V gene covers under half of the shortfall, and the cause of the remainder is unknown. Clonal size and the V and J genes are those of that table, whereas D and trimming came from the DNA. The sample has about 310,000 clones on record, approximately 86% of them singletons. About 2.5% of the sample rests with the top ten.

These data are taken from a study of blood T cell repertoires in COVID-19 (dated by TCRdb to 2020 to 2021). About the full investigation: Samples covering the acute and convalescent phases of COVID-19 were provided by collaborators in the United States, Italy and Spain. The prospective study material was composed of cDNA or gDNA derived from T cells, B-cell-depleted T cells, or PBMCs. Subjects who had been exposed to COVID-19, were actively infected with it, or had recovered from it provided the deeply sampled blood TCRbeta repertoires that made up the dataset. The repertoires were released in a freely available public database intended as a resource for research on the immune response to SARS-CoV-2. The samples were drawn from two sources: the first 160 participants of the ongoing ImmuneRACE study, and approximately 1,300 subjects contributed by 6 global collaborators. The sample metadata nearly always contained a de-identified subject ID, COVID-19 status, age in years and sex. HLA class I and class II types, where available, came from metadata supplied by the sample provider rather than from assay-based typing. What the research found in general, with its limitations: The quantity of clinical and demographic metadata differed by source and by participant and was supplied without curation.

The CDR3 runs 14 residues from the cysteine to the phenylalanine. Only CDR3 DNA is held: 42 bases, read in frame from base 1. V loses 2 bases at its end and J loses 10 bases; junction bases beyond the gene matches: 7. The germline V gene (reference sequence) supplies CDR1 MNHEY and CDR2 SMNVEV. This chain joins TRBV27 to TRBJ1-5, and 8 bases in between align with TRBD1. Sequenced sample: peripheral blood. This receptor was taken from a man younger than 35 with active or convalescent COVID-19. DNA sequence: TGTGCCAGCAGTTTACAGGGGGCATTGTATCCCCAGCATTTT. This encodes CASSLQGALYPQHF.